A single sample gave rise to the 25 T cell receptor beta chains below, sequenced in a study of blood T cell repertoires in COVID-19. Sequenced by immunoSEQ multiplex PCR; TCRdb stores in-frame clones only, minus some. The table includes approximately 68,000 clones, about 81% detected once. Sample: peripheral blood. These receptors all stem from a human donor in a cohort sampled during active COVID-19.

The chain carries TRBV2 and TRBJ2-7; D remains unclear. CDR1 and CDR2 from the germline V gene are SNHLY and FYNNEI. V was shortened by 2 bases and J by 3 bases, with 5 bases between the two germline ends. The length of the CDR3 is 12 residues. CDR3 sequence (DNA): TGTGCCAGCAGTGAAACAAGCTACGAGCAGTACTTC. It translates to CASSETSYEQYF.

This clone was counted once. The rearrangement links TRBV5-6 to TRBJ1-2; D gene ambiguous. Germline-derived CDR1 and CDR2 are SGHDT and YYEEEE. The CDR3 extends over 13 amino acids. Trimming took 4 bases from V and 8 from J, leaving 15 bases between them. For the CDR3, the DNA is TGTGCCAGCAGCCCGGGGAGCTTTCTGGGCTACACCTTC. Protein product: CASSPGSFLGYTF. Looking up the rest from reference TRBV5-6 and TRBJ1-2 gives the full variable domain: DAGVTQSPTHLIKTRGQQVTLRCSPKSGHDTVSWYQQALGQGPQFIFQYYEEEERQRGNFPDRFSGHQFPNYSSELNVNALLLGDSALYLCASSPGSFLGYTFGSGTRLTVV.

The chain combines TRBV30 with TRBJ2-7, with D possibly being TRBD1 (5 bases). CDR1 GTSNPN and CDR2 SVGIG come from the germline V gene (reference sequence). The CDR3 consists of 12 residues. V lost 5 bases to trimming and J lost 6 bases, with 14 bases between them. The CDR3 loop reads CAWDWGRGEQYF. CDR3 sequence (DNA): TGTGCCTGGGACTGGGGTAGGGGCGAGCAGTACTTC.

This chain joins TRBV6-4 and TRBJ2-5; possibly TRBD1 for D (6 bases). Germline assignment: CDR1 MRHNA and CDR2 SNTAGT. V was cut by 5 bases and J by 3 bases, with 22 bases left in between. This CDR3 has 17 amino acids. DNA of the CDR3: TGTGCCAGCAGTTTCTATACTTCGAGGACAGAAGAAGAGACCCAGTACTTC. It codes for CASSFYTSRTEEETQYF.

Only one count was recorded for this clone. The rearrangement uses TRBV7-9 and TRBJ2-6; maybe TRBD2 (6 bases). CDR3 length: 18 amino acids. CDR1 and CDR2 from the germline V gene are SEHNR and FQNEAQ (reference sequence). Trimming took off 2 bases at V and 0 bases at J, with 14 bases between the two ends. CDR3 residues: CASSLLGGPNSGANVLTF. CDR3 bases: TGTGCCAGCAGCTTACTCGGGGGTCCTAACTCTGGGGCCAACGTCCTGACTTTC.

This clone was seen a handful of times. CDR3 protein: CASSYSIDRSQETQYF. CDR3 bases: TGTGCCAGCAGTTACTCGATCGACAGGAGCCAAGAGACCCAGTACTTC. The gene calls are TRBV6-5 and TRBJ2-5, with TRBD1 as a possible D gene (6 bases). CDR1 MNHEY and CDR2 SVGAGI come from the germline V gene. The V and J ends lost 0 bases and 1 base respectively, with 12 bases between them. CDR3 length: 16 amino acids.

The chain joins TRBV5-1 to TRBJ2-5; the match to TRBD2 covers 14 bases. V shed 0 bases, J shed 2 bases, and the junction held 0 bases outside the gene matches. The V gene's germline CDR1 is SGHRS and CDR2 YFSETQ. The CDR3 spans 16 residues. CDR3 region: CASSLGLAGGQETQYF. The CDR3 DNA reads as TGCGCCAGCAGCTTGGGACTAGCGGGGGGGCAAGAGACCCAGTACTTC.

This chain connects TRBV5-1 to TRBJ2-7; TRBD1 matches 7 bases. The CDR3 runs to 13 residues. The germline V gene encodes CDR1 SGHRS and CDR2 YFSETQ. The V segment lost 0 bases and the J segment 10 bases; nucleotides outside the gene matches: 7. CDR3 coding DNA: TGCGCCAGCAGCTTGGGGGGACAGACAATACAGTACTTC. It is translated as CASSLGGQTIQYF.

The chain couples TRBV7-2 to TRBJ1-1, with D unclear. Germline assignment: CDR1 SGHTA and CDR2 FQGNSA. The ends were cut back, 3 bases at V and 1 base at J, with 6 bases in the middle. The CDR3 runs 13 residues. Written as DNA, the CDR3 is TGTGCCAGCAGCTTCCGACAGAACACTGAAGCTTTCTTT. It encodes CASSFRQNTEAFF.

J is TRBJ1-2 and V is TRBV5-1; perhaps TRBD1 as D (5 bases). The CDR3 runs 13 residues. With 0 bases removed from V and 4 bases from J, the gap between germline ends came to 7 bases. The V gene's germline CDR1 is SGHRS and CDR2 YFSETQ. DNA for the CDR3: TGCGCCAGCAGCTTGGGGGGCGTCTATGGCTACACCTTC. Translating it yields CASSLGGVYGYTF.

The rearrangement joins TRBV5-1 to TRBJ2-7; D perhaps matches TRBD1 (6 bases). This CDR3 has 12 amino acids. Germline V lookup: CDR1 SGHRS, CDR2 YFSETQ. Trimming removed 7 bases from V and 2 bases from J, with 10 bases in between. CDR3 loop: CASGDTAYEQYF. CDR3 sequence (DNA): TGCGCCAGCGGGGACACCGCCTACGAGCAGTACTTC.

This sequence joins TRBV7-9 and TRBJ2-7; tentative D call: TRBD2 (6 bases). Germline assignment: CDR1 SEHNR and CDR2 FQNEAQ (reference sequence). The CDR3 consists of 12 residues. V lost 5 bases and J lost 6, with 11 bases in between. The CDR3 is CASSGSGLEQYF. CDR3 nucleotides: TGTGCCAGCAGCGGTAGCGGCCTCGAGCAGTACTTC. The variable domain in full, with the rest retrieved from reference TRBV7-9 and TRBJ2-7, is DTGVSQNPRHKITKRGQNVTFRCDPISEHNRLYWYRQTLGQGPEFLTYFQNEAQLEKSRLLSDRFSAERPKGSFSTLEIQRTEQGDSAMYLCASSGSGLEQYFGPGTRLTVT.

This clone has just one count. The chain links TRBV29-1 to TRBJ1-1; the match to TRBD1 covers 7 bases. Germline V lookup: CDR1 SQVTM, CDR2 ANQGSEA. V lost 4 bases, J lost 11 bases, and 7 bases stayed unmatched. The CDR3 extends over 11 amino acids. CDR3 DNA: TGCAGCGTTGTCGAGGGGGCGTCCGCTTTCTTT. Translating it yields CSVVEGASAFF. The full variable domain, its missing parts supplied by reference TRBV29-1 and TRBJ1-1, is SAVISQKPSRDICQRGTSLTIQCQVDSQVTMMFWYRQQPGQSLTLIATANQGSEATYESGFVIDKFPISRPNLTFSTLTVSNMSPEDSSIYLCSVVEGASAFFGQGTRLTVV.

The chain joins TRBV2 to TRBJ1-1; D remains unclear. Trimming cost V 7 bases and J 1 base, with 10 bases left between them. Germline V gene sequence: CDR1 SNHLY, CDR2 FYNNEI. The CDR3 runs to 13 residues. The CDR3 DNA sequence: TGTGCCAGCACCTACGGCGGGAACACTGAAGCTTTCTTT. Its protein product is CASTYGGNTEAFF.

This clone was picked up a small number of times. The chain combines TRBV5-6 with TRBJ2-3; weak D call: TRBD1 (5 bases). Trimming shortened V by 1 base and J by 4 bases, and 13 bases separated the two germline ends. The CDR3 sequence is 15 residues long. Germline V gene lookup returns CDR1 SGHDT and CDR2 YYEEEE. As DNA, the CDR3 is TGTGCCAGCAGCTTGTTCCAGGGTATCCCAGATACGCAGTATTTT. Encoded protein: CASSLFQGIPDTQYF.

The V and J genes are TRBV2 and TRBJ2-7; 8 bases agree with TRBD1. J gave up 3 bases and V 3 bases, and 19 bases lay outside the gene matches. The V gene's germline CDR1 is SNHLY and CDR2 FYNNEI. The CDR3 runs to 19 residues. CDR3 sequence reads: CASSDNFRDRTSAIYEQYF. Here the CDR3 DNA reads TGTGCCAGCAGTGATAATTTTCGGGACAGGACCTCGGCGATCTACGAGCAGTACTTC.

The rearrangement links TRBV10-3 to TRBJ2-6; perhaps TRBD1 as D (6 bases). Germline CDR1 and CDR2: ENHRY and SYGVKD. V shed 0 bases and J shed 0 bases, with 6 bases lying between them. The CDR3 covers 16 residues. The CDR3 is CAISESTGSGANVLTF. The CDR3 DNA sequence: TGTGCCATCAGTGAGTCGACAGGCTCTGGGGCCAACGTCCTGACTTTC.

This clone was counted once. The chain links TRBV5-1 to TRBJ2-6; tentative D call: TRBD1 (5 bases). CDR1 and CDR2 (germline): SGHRS, YFSETQ. The V end was cut by 2 bases, the J end by 0 bases, with 9 bases between. The CDR3 runs to 16 residues. CDR3 sequence (DNA): TGCGCCAGCAGCTTAACGACAGTCTCTGGGGCCAACGTCCTGACTTTC. It specifies CASSLTTVSGANVLTF.

The rearrangement joins TRBV4-3 to TRBJ1-6; TRBD1 matches at 7 bases. The CDR3 extends over 14 amino acids. V lost 4 bases to trimming and J lost 9 bases; unmatched junction nucleotides: 6. Germline assignment: CDR1 LGHNA and CDR2 YSLEER. The CDR3 protein is CASSPGQLGSPLHF. DNA of the CDR3: TGCGCCAGCAGCCCGGGACAGCTTGGTTCACCCCTCCACTTT.

The chain joins TRBV5-1 to TRBJ2-7; 10 bases are a match to TRBD1. The CDR3 sequence is 14 residues long. V lost 2 bases and J lost 6; bases outside the gene matches: 5. Germline V gives CDR1 SGHRS, CDR2 YFSETQ. The CDR3 DNA reads TGCGCCAGCAGCTTCCGGACAGGGGGAAGCGAGCAGTACTTC. It codes for CASSFRTGGSEQYF.

The rearrangement links TRBV6-5 to TRBJ1-5; no reliable D call. CDR1 MNHEY and CDR2 SVGAGI come from the germline V gene. The CDR3 loop spans 15 amino acids. Between the trimmed V and J ends, which lost 10 bases and 10 bases, there was a span of 26 bases. The CDR3: CANRRKTEVLGPQHF. CDR3 DNA: TGTGCCAACCGAAGGAAAACGGAGGTCCTTGGACCCCAGCATTTT.

J is TRBJ2-7 and V is TRBV9; the D gene is possibly TRBD2 (6 bases). This CDR3 has 15 amino acids. V was trimmed by 4 bases and J by 2 bases, leaving 16 bases between them. The germline V gene encodes CDR1 SGDLS and CDR2 YYNGEE. The CDR3 reads CASSTAPGGAYEQYF. The CDR3 DNA sequence: TGTGCCAGCAGCACAGCCCCAGGAGGGGCCTACGAGCAGTACTTC.

On this clone: One end of the junction fails to match germline, which may point to a read error. This sequence joins TRBV5-1 and TRBJ1-2; TRBD1 is a possible D gene (5 bases). The CDR3 runs 15 residues. Germline CDR1 SGHRS, CDR2 YFSETQ. The CDR3 nucleotides are TGCGCCCGCAGCTGGGGCGGGGCGGGGGAAGTGGGCTACACCTTC. Translation: CARSWGGAGEVGYTF.

This chain links TRBV2 with TRBJ1-5; D gene uncertain. The CDR3 has 13 amino acids. CDR1 is SNHLY, CDR2 FYNNEI, per germline. V was clipped by 6 bases and J by 0 bases, with 6 bases between them. CDR3 nucleotides: TGTGCCAGCAGACGGGATAGCAATCAGCCCCAGCATTTT. It specifies CASRRDSNQPQHF.

This clone was detected only once. V usage is TRBV5-1 and J usage is TRBJ1-1; D possibly corresponds to TRBD1 (5 bases). This CDR3 region has 15 residues. Looked up from germline, CDR1 is SGHRS and CDR2 is YFSETQ. Trimming pared 8 bases from V and 3 bases from J, leaving 20 bases between. The CDR3: CARPTGAHSYTEAFF. CDR3 DNA: TGCGCCAGACCTACAGGAGCCCATAGTTACACTGAAGCTTTCTTT.